The rows below give T cell receptor beta chains drawn from one sample of a study of graft-versus-host responses after intestinal transplantation. This table comes from immunoSEQ multiplex PCR, and its TCRdb copy is limited to in-frame clones, with some not included. The sample shows roughly 62,000 clones, around 91% of them seen only once. The source was PBMCs, collected around 120 days after intestinal transplantation. These receptor sequences come from a human patient who received an intestinal transplant, so some T cells may come from the graft donor. CDR3s include the opening cysteine and the closing phenylalanine or tryptophan. D genes are given only for firm matches.

j_gene | v_gene | len | d_gene | CDR3aa
TRBJ2-3 | TRBV19 | 14 | TRBD1 | CASSVRQGRDTQYF
TRBJ2-5 | TRBV13 | 14 | . | CASSLGGVQETQYF
TRBJ1-5 | TRBV27 | 14 | . | CASSLSAGVQPQHF
TRBJ2-1 | TRBV9 | 17 | . | CASSVKGLVGAYNEQFF
TRBJ2-7 | TRBV14 | 15 | . | CASSQGPRGSYEQYF
TRBJ2-2 | TRBV11-2 | 15 | . | CASSFLVRGTGELFF
TRBJ1-5 | TRBV7-2 | 16 | . | CASSLVHTQENQPQHF
TRBJ2-3 | TRBV7-7 | 14 | . | CASKQGRFTDTQYF
TRBJ2-1 | TRBV7-9 | 13 | . | CASSSALVNEQFF
TRBJ2-3 | TRBV14 | 11 | . | CASRPFDTQYF